The next 24 T cell receptor beta chains were all read from a single sample in a study of T cell repertoires in cytomegalovirus infection. No antigens are known for them. MiXCR was run by TCRdb on the reads, yielding one entry per CDR3 protein. Of fewer than 900,000 distinct CDR3 sequences listed, approximately 32% are singletons. The material sequenced was cultured CD8+ T cells from PBMCs, taken from culture after CMV antigen stimulation. Source of these receptors: a human donor in good health (CMV status not recorded). Some clones in this sample may be carry-over from other donors' samples.

This clonotype occurred many times. The chain links TRBV7-8 to TRBJ2-4; D perhaps matches TRBD1 (5 bases). Trimming removed 1 base from V and 6 bases from J, with 13 bases in between. The CDR3 totals 15 residues. In germline, CDR1 is SGHVS, CDR2 FQNEAQ. This chain's CDR3 is CASSLGGTQGNIQYF. CDR3 DNA: TGTGCCAGCAGCTTAGGGGGCACTCAGGGAAACATTCAGTACTTC.

There are a few counts of this clonotype. V gene TRBV5-6 combines with J gene TRBJ2-3; no definite D call. The V end lost 2 bases, the J end lost 3 bases, and 10 bases lay between the germline ends. Germline V lookup: CDR1 SGHDT, CDR2 YYEEEE. This CDR3 is built from 14 residues. CDR3 loop: CASSFTSLTDTQYF. The CDR3 region has the DNA TGTGCCAGCAGCTTCACCTCTTTAACAGATACGCAGTATTTT. Full variable domain (rest looked up from reference TRBV5-6 and TRBJ2-3): DAGVTQSPTHLIKTRGQQVTLRCSPKSGHDTVSWYQQALGQGPQFIFQYYEEEERQRGNFPDRFSGHQFPNYSSELNVNALLLGDSALYLCASSFTSLTDTQYFGPGTRLTVL.

The chain is built from TRBV20-1 and TRBJ2-1, with D possibly TRBD1 on 7 matching bases. Germline V gene sequence: CDR1 DFQATT, CDR2 SNEGSKA (reference sequence). The CDR3 loop spans 14 amino acids. Trimming took off 1 base at V and 7 bases at J, with 14 bases between the two ends. CDR3 amino acids: CSARAGARGNEQFF. CDR3 in DNA: TGCAGTGCTAGAGCGGGGGCCAGGGGGAATGAGCAGTTCTTC.

This chain links TRBV7-4 with TRBJ1-1; TRBD1 aligns across 8 bases. Trimming cost V 1 base and J 4 bases; bases outside gene matches: 11. Germline values: CDR1 SGHVT, CDR2 SQSDAQ. CDR3 size: 17 residues. The CDR3 loop is CASSLDGAGGVITEAFF. CDR3 DNA sequence: TGTGCCAGCAGCTTAGATGGGGCAGGGGGCGTGATCACTGAAGCTTTCTTT. Looking up the rest from reference TRBV7-4 and TRBJ1-1 gives the full variable domain: GAGVSQSPRYKVAKRGRDVALRCDSISGHVTLYWYRQTLGQGSEVLTYSQSDAQRDKSGRPSGRFSAERPERSVSTLKIQRTEQGDSAVYLCASSLDGAGGVITEAFFGQGTRLTVV.

This clonotype was detected only a few times. The V call is TRBV19, the J call TRBJ2-1, with D perhaps being TRBD1 or TRBD2 (6 bases each). With 8 bases removed from V and 6 bases from J, the gap between germline ends came to 17 bases. This CDR3 is 14 amino acids long. In germline, CDR1 is LNHDA, CDR2 SQIVND (reference sequence). In nucleotides, the CDR3 is TGTGCCAGTGGCTACAGGGAGGTTTTCAATGAGCAGTTCTTC. It is translated as CASGYREVFNEQFF.

This clonotype has a handful of counts. The chain recombines TRBV7-9 with TRBJ2-2; TRBD1 agrees at 9 bases. With 2 bases clipped from V and 8 bases from J, the junction kept 6 bases outside the gene matches. In germline, CDR1 is SEHNR, CDR2 FQNEAQ (reference sequence). The CDR3 totals 15 residues. CDR3 nucleotide sequence: TGTGCCAGCAGCTTACCGGACAGGGGTTCAGGGGAGCTGTTTTTT. As protein: CASSLPDRGSGELFF.

CDR3 nucleotide sequence: TGTGCCAGCAGCCTCTCTTTCGCGGGAGACTATGGCTACACCTTC. This translates into CASSLSFAGDYGYTF. The chain joins TRBV7-8 to TRBJ1-2; D gene ambiguous. The germline gives CDR1 SGHVS, CDR2 FQNEAQ. V was trimmed by 5 bases and J by 3 bases, leaving 16 bases between them. This CDR3 comprises 15 residues.

The table lists this clonotype with many counts. The gene calls are TRBV7-2 and TRBJ2-3; TRBD2 matches at 11 bases. V lost 3 bases to trimming and J lost 0 bases; unmatched junction nucleotides: 11. CDR3 length equals 19 residues. Germline CDR1 reads SGHTA; CDR2 reads FQGNSA. CDR3 sequence (DNA): TGTGCCAGCAGCTTGCCCAGTAGCGGGGGGGGCCCGAGCACAGATACGCAGTATTTT. It encodes CASSLPSSGGGPSTDTQYF.

This clonotype showed up many times. J is TRBJ2-3 and V is TRBV7-8, with D perhaps assigned TRBD1 or TRBD2 (6 bases each). Germline values: CDR1 SGHVS, CDR2 FQNEAQ. The germline V and J ends were trimmed by 5 bases and 2 bases, with 14 bases remaining between them. The CDR3 has 15 residues. The chain's CDR3 is CASSQGGRSTDTQYF. The DNA for the CDR3 is TGTGCCAGCAGCCAAGGGGGGAGGTCCACAGATACGCAGTATTTT.

The J gene is TRBJ2-1, the V gene TRBV2, with D possibly TRBD2 on 5 matching bases. Germline values: CDR1 SNHLY, CDR2 FYNNEI. V dropped 3 bases and J dropped 8 bases, with 17 bases sitting between them. CDR3 size: 15 residues. CDR3 sequence (DNA): TGTGCCAGCAGTGATCCGGGGAGAGATTCGGATGAGCAGTTCTTC. Its protein product is CASSDPGRDSDEQFF. The variable domain in full, completed from reference TRBV2 and TRBJ2-1, reads EPEVTQTPSHQVTQMGQEVILRCVPISNHLYFYWYRQILGQKVEFLVSFYNNEISEKSEIFDDQFSVERPDGSNFTLKIRSTKLEDSAMYFCASSDPGRDSDEQFFGPGTRLTVL.

This clonotype was counted many times. The chain couples TRBV7-6 to TRBJ2-7, with unresolved D. Trimming stripped 1 base from V and 2 bases from J, with 9 bases between. The germline V gene encodes CDR1 SGHVS and CDR2 FNYEAQ. This CDR3 spans 14 amino acids. CDR3 DNA sequence: TGTGCCAGCAGCTTAGGGGGTCAGCCCTACGAGCAGTACTTC. It translates to CASSLGGQPYEQYF.

This clonotype was detected only a few times. The chain employs TRBV6-1 and TRBJ1-2; 8 bases are shared with TRBD1. This CDR3 spans 15 amino acids. V trimming: 3 bases; J trimming: 7 bases; junction bases outside the gene matches: 10. CDR1 is MNHNS, CDR2 SASEGT, per germline. CDR3 loop: CASSDRGQGRSGYTF. Here the CDR3 DNA reads TGTGCCAGCAGTGACCGAGGACAGGGAAGAAGTGGCTACACCTTC.

This clonotype has at least ten counts. V and J are TRBV7-8 and TRBJ2-1, with 7 bases matching TRBD1. V was pared by 5 bases and J by 4 bases, with 5 bases of the junction left unmatched. The CDR3 extends over 14 amino acids. Germline CDR1 is SGHVS and CDR2 is FQNEAQ. As DNA, the CDR3 is TGTGCCAGCAGCCCGCCGACAGGGTACAATGAGCAGTTCTTC. The encoded protein is CASSPPTGYNEQFF.

This chain joins TRBV7-6 and TRBJ2-4; TRBD1 matches 8 bases. The CDR3 length is 17 residues. V dropped 8 bases and J dropped 0; count of bases not matched to a gene: 12. Germline lookup yields CDR1 SGHVS and CDR2 FNYEAQ. CDR3 nucleotide sequence: TGTGCCAGCGGCTCCCTGGGACAGGAACTAGCCAAAAACATTCAGTACTTC. It encodes CASGSLGQELAKNIQYF.

This clonotype appeared a few times. The chain employs TRBV7-2 and TRBJ2-1, with D possibly matching TRBD1 (6 bases). There are 16 residues in the CDR3. The V gene lost 4 bases and the J gene lost 2 bases, with 15 bases spanning the gap. CDR1 is SGHTA, CDR2 FQGNSA, per germline. This chain's CDR3 is CASSSRTAQAYNEQFF. The CDR3 region has the DNA TGTGCCAGCAGCTCCAGGACAGCCCAAGCCTACAATGAGCAGTTCTTC. Based on the CDR3 plus reference TRBV7-2 and TRBJ2-1, the full variable domain is GAGVSQSPSNKVTEKGKDVELRCDPISGHTALYWYRQSLGQGLEFLIYFQGNSAPDKSGLPSDRFSAERTGGSVSTLTIQRTQQEDSAVYLCASSSRTAQAYNEQFFGPGTRLTVL.

A few counts support this clonotype. The gene calls are TRBV19 and TRBJ2-1; no clear D gene. The ends were cut back, 6 bases at V and 4 bases at J, with 7 bases in the middle. The CDR3 consists of 12 residues. In germline, CDR1 is LNHDA, CDR2 SQIVND (reference sequence). CDR3 bases: TGTGCCAGTAGCACAGCTTACAATGAGCAGTTCTTC. This encodes CASSTAYNEQFF.

The chain carries TRBV6-6 and TRBJ1-3; D possibly corresponds to TRBD1 (6 bases). The CDR3 sequence is 21 residues long. V was cut by 4 bases and J by 0 bases, with 28 bases left in between. Looked up from germline, CDR1 is MNHNY and CDR2 is SVGAGI (reference sequence). The CDR3 DNA reads as TGTGCCAGCAGTTCCTGGGGGGGGGGCCCTGGGGCTCCCATCTCTGGAAACACCATATATTTT. This translates into CASSSWGGGPGAPISGNTIYF.

The chain combines TRBV5-6 with TRBJ2-1; D is perhaps TRBD2 (7 bases). This CDR3 contains 13 residues. V shed 7 bases and J shed 9 bases, with 17 bases lying between them. CDR1 is SGHDT and CDR2 is YYEEEE in the germline V gene. The CDR3 protein is CASSRGPQGEQFF. The CDR3 nucleotides are TGTGCCAGCTCGCGGGGGCCCCAGGGTGAGCAGTTCTTC.

This clonotype was detected only a few times. The V gene is TRBV6-9, the J gene TRBJ2-2, with 8 bases identical to TRBD1. V lost 8 bases to trimming and J lost 5 bases; unmatched junction nucleotides: 13. The CDR3 consists of 16 residues. Germline values: CDR1 MNHGY, CDR2 SVAAGI. The CDR3 reads CASRLLGDRSTGELFF. Here the CDR3 DNA reads TGTGCCAGCCGCCTACTCGGGGACAGGTCTACCGGGGAGCTGTTTTTT.

The chain is built from TRBV6-1 and TRBJ2-3; 9 bases map to TRBD2. V lost 8 bases to trimming and J lost 2 bases; unmatched junction nucleotides: 8. CDR1 is MNHNS, CDR2 SASEGT, per germline. The CDR3 runs to 15 residues. Here the CDR3 reads CASRGPGLATDTQYF. CDR3 nucleotide sequence: TGTGCCAGCCGCGGCCCGGGACTAGCCACAGATACGCAGTATTTT.

The chain is built from TRBV20-1 and TRBJ1-5, with 9 nucleotides matching TRBD1. The CDR3 loop spans 14 amino acids. The germline gives CDR1 DFQATT, CDR2 SNEGSKA (reference sequence). With V trimmed by 7 bases and J by 5 bases, 9 bases remained unmatched. The DNA of the CDR3 is TGCAGTGTGATCGGACAGGGGATCGATCAGCCCCAGCATTTT. Translating gives CSVIGQGIDQPQHF.

The chain is built from TRBV6-1 and TRBJ1-1, with D uncertain. The CDR3 spans 11 residues. Germline CDR1 MNHNS, CDR2 SASEGT. V lost 3 bases and J 8 bases, leaving 7 bases between the germline ends. The CDR3 region is CASSDWTEAFF. The CDR3 DNA sequence: TGTGCCAGCAGTGACTGGACCGAAGCTTTCTTT.

This clonotype was seen just once. J is TRBJ2-3 and V is TRBV27; D remains unclear. The CDR3 totals 13 residues. The ends were cut back, 1 base at V and 5 bases at J, with 7 bases in the middle. The germline gives CDR1 MNHEY, CDR2 SMNVEV (reference sequence). The CDR3 DNA sequence: TGTGCCAGCAGTTTATTCCATGGAGATACGCAGTATTTT. This encodes CASSLFHGDTQYF.

The sample holds a few counts of this clonotype. V and J are TRBV7-8 and TRBJ1-2, with 11 bases matching TRBD1. V lost 5 bases and J lost 4; bases outside the gene matches: 9. The germline gives CDR1 SGHVS, CDR2 FQNEAQ. This CDR3 spans 16 amino acids. The CDR3 sequence is CASSMRDRGDGYGYTF. The CDR3 DNA reads TGTGCCAGCAGCATGAGGGACAGGGGGGATGGCTATGGCTACACCTTC.